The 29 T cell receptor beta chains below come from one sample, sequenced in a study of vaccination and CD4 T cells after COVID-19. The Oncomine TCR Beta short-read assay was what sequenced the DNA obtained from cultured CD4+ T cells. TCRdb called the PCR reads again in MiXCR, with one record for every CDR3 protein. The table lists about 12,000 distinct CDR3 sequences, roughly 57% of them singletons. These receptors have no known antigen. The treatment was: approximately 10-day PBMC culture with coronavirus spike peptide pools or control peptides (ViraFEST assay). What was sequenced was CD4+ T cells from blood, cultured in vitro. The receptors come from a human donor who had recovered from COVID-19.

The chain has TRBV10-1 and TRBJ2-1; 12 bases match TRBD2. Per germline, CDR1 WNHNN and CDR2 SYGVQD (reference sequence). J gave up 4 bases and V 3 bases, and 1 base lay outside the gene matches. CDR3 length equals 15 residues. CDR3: CASSDGLAGYNEQFF. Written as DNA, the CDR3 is TGCGCCAGCAGTGATGGACTAGCGGGGTACAATGAGCAGTTCTTC.

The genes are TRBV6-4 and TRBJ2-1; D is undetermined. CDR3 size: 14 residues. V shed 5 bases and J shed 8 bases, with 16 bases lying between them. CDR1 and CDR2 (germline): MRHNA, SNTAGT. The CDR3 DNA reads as TGTGCCAGCAGTCGACACCCGGGTGTCGATGAGCAGTTCTTC. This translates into CASSRHPGVDEQFF.

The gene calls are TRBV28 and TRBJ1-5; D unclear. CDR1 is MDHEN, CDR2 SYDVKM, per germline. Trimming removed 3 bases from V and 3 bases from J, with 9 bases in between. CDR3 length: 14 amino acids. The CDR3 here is CASSFRTDNQPQHF. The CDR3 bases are TGTGCCAGCAGTTTTAGGACCGACAATCAGCCCCAGCATTTT.

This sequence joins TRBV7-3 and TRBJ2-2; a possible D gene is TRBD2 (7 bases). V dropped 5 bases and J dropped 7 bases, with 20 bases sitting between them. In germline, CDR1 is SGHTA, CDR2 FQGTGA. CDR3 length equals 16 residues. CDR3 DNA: TGTGCCAGCAGCCTACTGGGGGCGGGAGCCGACGGGGAGCTGTTTTTT. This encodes CASSLLGAGADGELFF.

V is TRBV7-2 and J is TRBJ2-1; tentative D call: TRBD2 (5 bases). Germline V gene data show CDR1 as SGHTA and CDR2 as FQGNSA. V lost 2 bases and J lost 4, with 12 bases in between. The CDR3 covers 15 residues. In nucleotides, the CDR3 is TGTGCCAGCAGCTTACTGGGAACGGGGTACAATGAGCAGTTCTTC. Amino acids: CASSLLGTGYNEQFF.

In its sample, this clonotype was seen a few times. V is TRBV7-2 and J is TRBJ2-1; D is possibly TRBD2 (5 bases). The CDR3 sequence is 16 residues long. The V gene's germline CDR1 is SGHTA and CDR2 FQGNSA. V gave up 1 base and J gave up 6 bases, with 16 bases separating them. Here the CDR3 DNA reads TGTGCCAGCAGCTTAGAAGCGGCCGTTTCGGTCAATGAGCAGTTCTTC. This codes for CASSLEAAVSVNEQFF.

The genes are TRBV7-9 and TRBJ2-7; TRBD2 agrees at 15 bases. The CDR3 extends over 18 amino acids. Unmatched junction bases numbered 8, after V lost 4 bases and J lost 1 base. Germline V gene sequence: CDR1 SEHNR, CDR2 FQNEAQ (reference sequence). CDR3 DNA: TGTGCCAGCAGCTGGACTAGCGGGAGGGCCGTGGGATCCTACGAGCAGTACTTC. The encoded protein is CASSWTSGRAVGSYEQYF.

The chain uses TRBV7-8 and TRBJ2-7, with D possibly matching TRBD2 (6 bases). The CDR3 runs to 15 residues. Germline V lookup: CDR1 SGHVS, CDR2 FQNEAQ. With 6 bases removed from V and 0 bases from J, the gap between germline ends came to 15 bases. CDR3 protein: CASRIGGTRSYEQYF. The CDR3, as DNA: TGTGCCAGCAGAATAGGCGGGACGCGCTCCTACGAGCAGTACTTC.

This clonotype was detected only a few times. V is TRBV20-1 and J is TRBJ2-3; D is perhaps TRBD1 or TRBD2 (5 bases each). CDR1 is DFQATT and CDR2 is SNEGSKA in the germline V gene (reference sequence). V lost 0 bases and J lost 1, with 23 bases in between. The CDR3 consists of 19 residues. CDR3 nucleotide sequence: TGCAGTGCTAGAGATGGGGGAAGGGTCCCGGATGGCCGCACAGATACGCAGTATTTT. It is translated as CSARDGGRVPDGRTDTQYF.

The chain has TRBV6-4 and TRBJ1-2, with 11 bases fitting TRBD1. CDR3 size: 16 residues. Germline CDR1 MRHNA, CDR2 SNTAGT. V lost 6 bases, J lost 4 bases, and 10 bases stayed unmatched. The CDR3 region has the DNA TGTGCCAGCAGGCCTCCCGGCGGGACAGGGGGCTATGGCTACACCTTC. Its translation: CASRPPGGTGGYGYTF.

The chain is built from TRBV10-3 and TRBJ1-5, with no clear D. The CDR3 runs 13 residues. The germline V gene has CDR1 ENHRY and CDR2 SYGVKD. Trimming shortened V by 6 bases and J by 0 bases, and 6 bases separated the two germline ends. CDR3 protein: CAIREDSNQPQHF. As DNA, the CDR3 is TGTGCCATCAGGGAAGATAGCAATCAGCCCCAGCATTTT.

This CDR3 is CARTPPRTGGYEQYF. The CDR3 nucleotides read TGTGCCCGGACCCCACCACGGACAGGGGGCTACGAGCAGTACTTC. The genes are TRBV30 and TRBJ2-7, with 10 bases matching TRBD1. Trimming cost V 8 bases and J 3 bases; bases outside gene matches: 13. Germline V gene sequence: CDR1 GTSNPN, CDR2 SVGIG (reference sequence). This CDR3 is 15 amino acids long. The full variable domain, completed using reference TRBV30 and TRBJ2-7, is SQTIHQWPATLVQPVGSPLSLECTVEGTSNPNLYWYRQAAGRGLQLLFYSVGIGQISSEVPQNLSASRPQDRQFILSSKKLLLSDSGFYLCARTPPRTGGYEQYFGPGTRLTVT.

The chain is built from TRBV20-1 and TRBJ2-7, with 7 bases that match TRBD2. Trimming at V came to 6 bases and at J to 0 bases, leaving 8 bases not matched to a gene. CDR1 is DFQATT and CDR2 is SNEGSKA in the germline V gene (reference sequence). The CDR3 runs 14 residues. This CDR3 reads CSALGLVSSYEQYF. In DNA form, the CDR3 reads TGCAGTGCACTCGGACTAGTTAGCTCCTACGAGCAGTACTTC.

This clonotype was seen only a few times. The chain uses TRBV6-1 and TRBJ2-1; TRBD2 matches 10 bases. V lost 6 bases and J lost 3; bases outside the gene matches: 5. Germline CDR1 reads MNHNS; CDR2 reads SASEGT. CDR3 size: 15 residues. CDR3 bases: TGTGCCAGCAGCGTAACTAGCGGGGACTACAATGAGCAGTTCTTC. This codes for CASSVTSGDYNEQFF.

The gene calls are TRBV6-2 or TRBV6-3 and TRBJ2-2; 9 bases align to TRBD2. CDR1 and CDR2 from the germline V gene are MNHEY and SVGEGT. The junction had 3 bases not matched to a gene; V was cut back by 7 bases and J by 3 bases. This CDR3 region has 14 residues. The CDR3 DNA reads TGTGCCAGCACCGTAGCGGGAGACACCGGGGAGCTGTTTTTT. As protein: CASTVAGDTGELFF.

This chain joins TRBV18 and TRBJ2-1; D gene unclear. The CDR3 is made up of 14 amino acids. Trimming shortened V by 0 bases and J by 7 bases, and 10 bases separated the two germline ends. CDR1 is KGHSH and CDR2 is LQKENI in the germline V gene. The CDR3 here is CASSPPQGRNEQFF. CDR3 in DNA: TGTGCCAGCTCACCACCCCAAGGCCGGAATGAGCAGTTCTTC.

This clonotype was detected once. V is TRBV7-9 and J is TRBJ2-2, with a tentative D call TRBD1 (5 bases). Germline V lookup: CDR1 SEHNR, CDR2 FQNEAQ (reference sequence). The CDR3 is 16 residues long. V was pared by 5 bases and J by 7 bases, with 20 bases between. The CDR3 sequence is CASSHEAGAGVGELFF. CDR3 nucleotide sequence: TGTGCCAGCAGCCATGAAGCTGGGGCAGGTGTCGGGGAGCTGTTTTTT.

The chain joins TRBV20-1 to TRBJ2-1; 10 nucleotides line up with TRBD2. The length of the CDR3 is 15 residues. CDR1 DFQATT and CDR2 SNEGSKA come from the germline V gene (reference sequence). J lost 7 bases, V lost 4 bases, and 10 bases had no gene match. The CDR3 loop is CSATNPTSGINEQFF. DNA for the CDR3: TGCAGTGCTACCAACCCTACTAGCGGGATAAATGAGCAGTTCTTC.

Here the CDR3 reads CASSVVGDNEQFF. CDR3 coding DNA: TGTGCCAGCAGCGTAGTTGGAGACAATGAGCAGTTCTTC. The rearrangement links TRBV9 to TRBJ2-1; D gene uncertain. V was shortened by 0 bases and J by 5 bases, with 6 bases between the two germline ends. The CDR3 is made up of 13 amino acids. CDR1 and CDR2 from the germline V gene are SGDLS and YYNGEE.

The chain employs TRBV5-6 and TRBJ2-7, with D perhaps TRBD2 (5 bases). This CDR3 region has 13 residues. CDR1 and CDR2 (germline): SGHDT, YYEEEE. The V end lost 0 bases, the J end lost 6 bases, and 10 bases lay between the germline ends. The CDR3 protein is CASSLEASPEQYF. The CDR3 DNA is TGTGCCAGCAGCTTGGAGGCTAGCCCCGAGCAGTACTTC.

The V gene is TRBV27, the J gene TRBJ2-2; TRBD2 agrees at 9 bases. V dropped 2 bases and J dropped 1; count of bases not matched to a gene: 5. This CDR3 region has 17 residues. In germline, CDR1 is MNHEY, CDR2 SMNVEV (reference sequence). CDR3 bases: TGTGCCAGCAGTTTAAGGTGGACTAGCGTGAACACCGGGGAGCTGTTTTTT. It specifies CASSLRWTSVNTGELFF.

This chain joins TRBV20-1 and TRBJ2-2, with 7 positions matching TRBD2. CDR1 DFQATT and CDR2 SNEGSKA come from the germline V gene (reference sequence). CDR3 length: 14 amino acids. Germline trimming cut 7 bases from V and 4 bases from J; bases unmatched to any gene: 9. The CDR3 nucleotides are TGCAGTGTTCTAGCGGCCGTTTCCACCGGGGAGCTGTTTTTT. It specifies CSVLAAVSTGELFF.

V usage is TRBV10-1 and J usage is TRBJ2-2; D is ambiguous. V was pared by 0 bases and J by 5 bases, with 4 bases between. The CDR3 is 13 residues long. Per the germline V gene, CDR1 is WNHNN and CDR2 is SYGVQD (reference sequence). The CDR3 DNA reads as TGCGCCAGCAGTGAGTCTGGGACCGGGGAGCTGTTTTTT. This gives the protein CASSESGTGELFF.

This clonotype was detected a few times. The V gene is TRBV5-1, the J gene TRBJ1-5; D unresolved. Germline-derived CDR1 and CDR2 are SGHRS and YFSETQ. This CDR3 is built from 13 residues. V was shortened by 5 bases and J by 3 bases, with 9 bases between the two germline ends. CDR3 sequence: CASSYSINQPQHF. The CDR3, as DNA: TGCGCCAGCAGTTATAGCATCAATCAGCCCCAGCATTTT.

The CDR3 reads CSARAPSGSGLSNEQFF. CDR3 nucleotides: TGCAGTGCTAGAGCTCCTAGCGGGAGTGGGCTCTCCAATGAGCAGTTCTTC. The chain recombines TRBV20-1 with TRBJ2-1, with TRBD2 matching 10 bases. The V and J ends lost 1 base and 6 bases, in that order; junction bases with no gene match: 12. CDR1 and CDR2 (germline): DFQATT, SNEGSKA (reference sequence). The CDR3 totals 17 residues.

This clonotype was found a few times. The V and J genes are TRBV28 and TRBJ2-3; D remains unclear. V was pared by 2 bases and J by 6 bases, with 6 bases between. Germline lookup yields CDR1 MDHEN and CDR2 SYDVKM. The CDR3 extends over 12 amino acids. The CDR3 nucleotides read TGTGCCAGCAGTTTACTGCCTGATACGCAGTATTTT. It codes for CASSLLPDTQYF. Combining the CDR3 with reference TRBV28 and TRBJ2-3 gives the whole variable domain DVKVTQSSRYLVKRTGEKVFLECVQDMDHENMFWYRQDPGLGLRLIYFSYDVKMKEKGDIPEGYSVSREKKERFSLILESASTNQTSMYLCASSLLPDTQYFGPGTRLTVL.

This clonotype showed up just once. In DNA, the CDR3 is TGTGCCAGCAGCTTAGCGAGAGGGCCAGCGCAAGAGACCCAGTACTTC. Translating it yields CASSLARGPAQETQYF. V usage is TRBV7-2 and J usage is TRBJ2-5; the D gene is possibly TRBD2 (5 bases). CDR3 length: 16 amino acids. V gave up 0 bases and J gave up 2 bases, with 13 bases separating them. In germline, CDR1 is SGHTA, CDR2 FQGNSA.

CDR3 in amino acids: CAISERTSDEQFF. CDR3 in DNA: TGTGCCATCAGTGAGCGAACTAGCGATGAGCAGTTCTTC. This chain uses TRBV10-3 with TRBJ2-1; 7 bases map to TRBD2. Per germline, CDR1 ENHRY and CDR2 SYGVKD. V was pared by 2 bases and J by 8 bases, with 3 bases of the junction left unmatched. The CDR3 is 13 residues long.

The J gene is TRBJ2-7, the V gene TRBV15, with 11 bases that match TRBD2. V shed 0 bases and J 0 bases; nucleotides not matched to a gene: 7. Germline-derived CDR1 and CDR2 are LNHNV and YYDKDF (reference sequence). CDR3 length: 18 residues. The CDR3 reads CATSRDGGLAVSSYEQYF. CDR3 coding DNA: TGTGCCACCAGCAGAGATGGGGGACTAGCGGTGAGCTCCTACGAGCAGTACTTC.